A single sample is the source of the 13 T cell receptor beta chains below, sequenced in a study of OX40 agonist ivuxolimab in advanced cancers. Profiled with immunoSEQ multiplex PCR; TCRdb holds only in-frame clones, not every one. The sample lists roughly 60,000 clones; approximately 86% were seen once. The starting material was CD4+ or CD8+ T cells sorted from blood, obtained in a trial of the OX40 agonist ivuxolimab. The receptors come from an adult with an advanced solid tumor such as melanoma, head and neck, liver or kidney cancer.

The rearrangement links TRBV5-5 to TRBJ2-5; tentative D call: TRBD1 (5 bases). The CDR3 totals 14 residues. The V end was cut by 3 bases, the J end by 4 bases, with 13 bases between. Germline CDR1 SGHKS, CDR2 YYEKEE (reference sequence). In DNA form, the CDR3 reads TGTGCCAGCAGCTACGGTCAGGGTGGAGAGACCCAGTACTTC. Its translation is CASSYGQGGETQYF.

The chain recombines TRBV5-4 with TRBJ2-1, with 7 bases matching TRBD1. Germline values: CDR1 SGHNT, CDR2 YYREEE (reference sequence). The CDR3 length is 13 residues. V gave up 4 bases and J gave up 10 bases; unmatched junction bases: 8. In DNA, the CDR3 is TGTGCCAGCAGCGCAGACAGGGTACGGGAGCAGTTCTTC. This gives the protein CASSADRVREQFF.

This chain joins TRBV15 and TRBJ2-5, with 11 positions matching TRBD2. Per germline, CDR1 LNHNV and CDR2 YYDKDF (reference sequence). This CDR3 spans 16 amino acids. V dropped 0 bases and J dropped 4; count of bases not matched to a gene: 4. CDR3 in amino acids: CATSRDFSGGAETQYF. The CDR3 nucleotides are TGTGCCACCAGCAGAGATTTTAGCGGGGGGGCAGAGACCCAGTACTTC.

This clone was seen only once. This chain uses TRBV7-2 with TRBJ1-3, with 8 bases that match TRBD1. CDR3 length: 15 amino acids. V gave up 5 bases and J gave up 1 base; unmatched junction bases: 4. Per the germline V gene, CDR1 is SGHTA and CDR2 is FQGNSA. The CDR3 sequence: CASSKQGDSGNTIYF. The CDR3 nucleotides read TGTGCCAGCAGCAAACAGGGGGATTCTGGAAACACCATATATTTT.

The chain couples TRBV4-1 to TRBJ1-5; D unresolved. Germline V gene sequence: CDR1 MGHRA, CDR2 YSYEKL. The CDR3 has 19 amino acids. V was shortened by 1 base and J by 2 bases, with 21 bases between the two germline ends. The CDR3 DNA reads TGCGCCAGCAGCCAAGTCCGGCTGAATTACAACTTCGGCAATCAGCCCCAGCATTTT. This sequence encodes CASSQVRLNYNFGNQPQHF.

In DNA, the CDR3 is TGCGCCAGCAGTGTTTTTAGGGCCGGGGAGCTGTTTTTT. Translated: CASSVFRAGELFF. The chain links TRBV10-1 to TRBJ2-2, with no clear D. The CDR3 loop spans 13 amino acids. Germline lookup yields CDR1 WNHNN and CDR2 SYGVQD (reference sequence). Trimming stripped 4 bases from V and 6 bases from J, with 9 bases between.

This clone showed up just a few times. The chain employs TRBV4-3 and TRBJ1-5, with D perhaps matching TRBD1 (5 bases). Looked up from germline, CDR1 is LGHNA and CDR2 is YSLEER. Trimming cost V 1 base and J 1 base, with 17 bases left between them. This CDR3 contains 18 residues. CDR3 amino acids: CASSQAPGTSKSNQPQHF. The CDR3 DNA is TGCGCCAGCAGCCAAGCCCCCGGGACCTCGAAGAGCAATCAGCCCCAGCATTTT.

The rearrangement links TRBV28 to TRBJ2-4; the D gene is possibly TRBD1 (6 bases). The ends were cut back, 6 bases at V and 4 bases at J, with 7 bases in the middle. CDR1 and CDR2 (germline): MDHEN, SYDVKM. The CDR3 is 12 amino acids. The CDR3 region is CASSQGKNIQYF. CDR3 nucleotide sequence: TGTGCCAGCAGCCAGGGGAAAAACATTCAGTACTTC.

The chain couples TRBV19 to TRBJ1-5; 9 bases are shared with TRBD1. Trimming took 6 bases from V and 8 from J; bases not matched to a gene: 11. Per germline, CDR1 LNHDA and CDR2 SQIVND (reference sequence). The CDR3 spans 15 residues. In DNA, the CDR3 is TGTGCCAGTAGCGGGTCTGGACAGGGGACAGAGCCCCAGCATTTT. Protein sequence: CASSGSGQGTEPQHF.

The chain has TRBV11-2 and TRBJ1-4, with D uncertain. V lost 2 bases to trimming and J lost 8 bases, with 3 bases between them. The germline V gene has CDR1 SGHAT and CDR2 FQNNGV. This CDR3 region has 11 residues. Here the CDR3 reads CASSLSEKLFF. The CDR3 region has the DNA TGTGCCAGCAGCTTATCCGAAAAACTGTTTTTT.

Written as DNA, the CDR3 is TGTGCCAGCTCACCAGATAGCCAGGGGGGCTACACCTTC. Translated, it gives CASSPDSQGGYTF. This chain links TRBV18 with TRBJ1-2; a possible D gene is TRBD1 (6 bases). CDR1 and CDR2 (germline): KGHSH, LQKENI. V dropped 2 bases and J dropped 8 bases, with 12 bases sitting between them. The CDR3 length is 13 residues.

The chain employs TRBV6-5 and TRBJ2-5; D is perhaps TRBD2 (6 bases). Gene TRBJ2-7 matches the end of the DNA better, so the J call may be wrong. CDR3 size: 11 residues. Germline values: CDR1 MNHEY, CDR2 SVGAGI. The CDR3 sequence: CVREEFYEQYF. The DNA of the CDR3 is TGTGTAAGGGAGGAGTTCTACGAGCAGTACTTC.

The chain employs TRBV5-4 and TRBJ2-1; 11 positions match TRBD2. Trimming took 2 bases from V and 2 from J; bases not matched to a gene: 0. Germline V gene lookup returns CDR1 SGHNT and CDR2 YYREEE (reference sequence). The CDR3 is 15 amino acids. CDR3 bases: TGTGCCAGCAGCTTTAGCGGGGGGGCCTACAATGAGCAGTTCTTC. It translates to CASSFSGGAYNEQFF.